The sequence of this T cell receptor beta chain was determined in a study of cytomegalovirus exposure and HLA in healthy donors. Study outcomes and limitations: Cytomegalovirus status was reportedly diagnosed by the classifier with high specificity and sensitivity. Researchers reported in a later analysis that common viral pathogens appeared linked to several top clusters.

Remarks on this clone: The antigen is undetermined.

Recording of this donor's CMV serostatus was not done. PCR was performed using 60 Vbeta and 13 Jbeta primers. Method: immunoSEQ multiplex PCR; TCRdb's copy keeps in-frame clones and lacks some. Altogether about 150,000 clones are present, about four fifths being singletons, with the ten largest covering roughly 3.6%. This receptor was taken from a human donor in good health. The source material was PBMCs.

The CDR3 spells CASSLPGGNEKLFF. The CDR3 nucleotides are TGTGCCAGCAGCTTGCCAGGGGGGAATGAAAAACTGTTTTTT. This chain joins TRBV7-9 and TRBJ1-4, with TRBD1 matching 7 bases. The trim removed 3 bases at V and 5 bases at J, leaving 3 bases unmatched. Germline CDR1 is SEHNR and CDR2 is FQNEAQ (reference sequence). The CDR3 is 14 residues long.